This entry lists 10 T cell receptor beta chains sequenced from one sample in a study of T cell responses to AZD1222 COVID-19 vaccine. Clones were sequenced by immunoSEQ multiplex PCR, and TCRdb holds only the in-frame ones, with some missing. The sample comprises around 180,000 clones, 87% of which are singletons, and 2.5% to 3% rests with the top ten. The source material was peripheral blood, sampled on day 0 of MenACWY control vaccination. The origin of the receptors is an adult in good health.

This sequence joins TRBV30 and TRBJ1-1, with TRBD1 matching over 11 bases. Per germline, CDR1 GTSNPN and CDR2 SVGIG (reference sequence). The ends lost 4 bases at V and 5 bases at J; junction bases unmatched: 15. CDR3 length: 17 amino acids. CDR3 nucleotide sequence: TGTGCCTGGATAGGTGTTGGACAGGGGGCGCGAAAAACTGAAGCTTTCTTT. Amino acid sequence: CAWIGVGQGARKTEAFF.

This clone was detected only a few times. The chain has TRBV19 and TRBJ1-2, with 7 bases fitting TRBD1. Trimming took 5 bases from V and 6 from J; bases not matched to a gene: 9. Germline-derived CDR1 and CDR2 are LNHDA and SQIVND (reference sequence). CDR3 length: 14 amino acids. CDR3 in amino acids: CASSPGVGGNGYTF. CDR3 DNA sequence: TGTGCCAGTAGTCCCGGGGTAGGGGGCAATGGCTACACCTTC. Filled out from reference TRBV19 and TRBJ1-2, the complete variable domain reads DGGITQSPKYLFRKEGQNVTLSCEQNLNHDAMYWYRQDPGQGLRLIYYSQIVNDFQKGDIAEGYSVSREKKESFPLTVTSAQKNPTAFYLCASSPGVGGNGYTFGSGTRLTVV.

V gene TRBV28 combines with J gene TRBJ1-5; D gene uncertain. Germline assignment: CDR1 MDHEN and CDR2 SYDVKM. The CDR3 sequence is 13 residues long. Trimming pared 9 bases from V and 5 bases from J, leaving 14 bases between. This chain's CDR3 is CASKLPQDQPQHF. In DNA, the CDR3 is TGTGCCAGTAAGTTGCCCCAAGATCAGCCCCAGCATTTT.

This rearrangement joins TRBV3-1 (or the pseudogene TRBV3-2) to TRBJ1-2, with D hard to call. The CDR3 runs to 15 residues. The ends were cut back, 1 base at V and 7 bases at J, with 16 bases in the middle. Germline CDR1 and CDR2: LGHDT and YNNKEL (reference sequence). The CDR3 DNA follows: TGTGCCAGCAGCCAAGCTCCCGGCGGTGTAGGTGGCTACACCTTC. It encodes CASSQAPGGVGGYTF.

This chain joins TRBV6-2 or TRBV6-3 and TRBJ2-7, with TRBD2 as a possible D gene (5 bases). V was cut by 5 bases and J by 2 bases, with 13 bases left in between. The CDR3 consists of 14 residues. The germline V gene encodes CDR1 MNHEY and CDR2 SVGEGT. CDR3 sequence reads: CASSREFVAYEQYF. In DNA, the CDR3 is TGTGCCAGCAGTAGGGAGTTCGTCGCCTACGAGCAGTACTTC.

The gene calls are TRBV18 and TRBJ1-2; 10 nucleotides agree with TRBD1. This CDR3 is 13 amino acids long. The germline V gene has CDR1 KGHSH and CDR2 LQKENI. V dropped 4 bases and J dropped 8; count of bases not matched to a gene: 4. CDR3 nucleotide sequence: TGTGCCAGCTCACGGGGACAGGGGAGCGGCTACACCTTC. The encoded protein is CASSRGQGSGYTF. Combining the CDR3 with reference TRBV18 and TRBJ1-2 gives the whole variable domain NAGVMQNPRHLVRRRGQEARLRCSPMKGHSHVYWYRQLPEEGLKFMVYLQKENIIDESGMPKERFSAEFPKEGPSILRIQQVVRGDSAAYFCASSRGQGSGYTFGSGTRLTVV.

This rearrangement joins TRBV6-5 to TRBJ2-7; 7 nucleotides line up with TRBD2. Germline CDR1 is MNHEY and CDR2 is SVGAGI. CDR3 length: 13 residues. J gave up 2 bases and V 10 bases, and 8 bases lay outside the gene matches. CDR3 sequence: CATLMSGAYEQYF. As DNA, the CDR3 is TGTGCCACCCTTATGAGCGGGGCCTACGAGCAGTACTTC.

This clone has only one observation. The V and J genes are TRBV5-1 and TRBJ1-1; no clear D gene. V lost 0 bases to trimming and J lost 7 bases, with 10 bases between them. Germline CDR1 SGHRS, CDR2 YFSETQ. The CDR3 is 13 amino acids. The CDR3 sequence is CASSLDTPGEAFF. CDR3 nucleotide sequence: TGCGCCAGCAGCTTGGACACGCCGGGTGAAGCTTTCTTT.

The rearrangement joins TRBV6-6 to TRBJ2-5; TRBD1 or TRBD2 may be the D gene (5 bases each). The CDR3 consists of 15 residues. V was shortened by 8 bases and J by 4 bases, with 20 bases between the two germline ends. Germline assignment: CDR1 MNHNY and CDR2 SVGAGI (reference sequence). CDR3: CASHTGPKEVETQYF. CDR3 bases: TGTGCCAGCCATACAGGCCCGAAGGAGGTAGAGACCCAGTACTTC.

The V call is TRBV7-2, the J call TRBJ2-7, with 8 bases aligning to TRBD1. Losses at the gene ends were 1 base for V and 4 bases for J; bases not matched to a gene: 12. CDR3 size: 17 residues. The germline CDR1 and CDR2 sequences are SGHTA and FQGNSA. Here the CDR3 reads CASSLDHQGAQRYEQYF. For the CDR3, the DNA is TGTGCCAGCAGCTTAGACCACCAGGGGGCGCAAAGGTACGAGCAGTACTTC.